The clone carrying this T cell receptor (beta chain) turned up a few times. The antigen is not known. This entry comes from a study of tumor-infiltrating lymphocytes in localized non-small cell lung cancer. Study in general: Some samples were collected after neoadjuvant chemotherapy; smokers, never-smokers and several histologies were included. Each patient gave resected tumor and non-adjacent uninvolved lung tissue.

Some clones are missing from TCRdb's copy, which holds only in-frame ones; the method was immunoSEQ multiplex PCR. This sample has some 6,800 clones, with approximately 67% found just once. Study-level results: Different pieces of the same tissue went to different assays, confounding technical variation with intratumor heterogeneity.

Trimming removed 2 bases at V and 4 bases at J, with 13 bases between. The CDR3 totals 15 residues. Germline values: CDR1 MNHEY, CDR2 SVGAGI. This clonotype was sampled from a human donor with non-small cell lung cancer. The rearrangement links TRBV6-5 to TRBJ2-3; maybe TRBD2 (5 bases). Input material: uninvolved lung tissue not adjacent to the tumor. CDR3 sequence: CASSYDPGSADTQYF. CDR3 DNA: TGTGCCAGCAGTTACGACCCGGGGAGCGCAGATACGCAGTATTTT.